This T cell receptor beta chain was profiled in a study of CD8 T cells in Susac syndrome. V gave up 1 base and J gave up 2 bases, with 12 bases separating them. The V gene's germline CDR1 is DFQATT and CDR2 SNEGSKA (reference sequence). The CDR3 loop spans 14 amino acids. The patients who served as multiple sclerosis controls were treatment-naive and had stable or active relapsing-remitting disease that fulfilled the revised McDonald criteria. A few counts support this clonotype. Random hexamers were used to reverse transcribe the RNA input (about 0.5 to 1 ug). The immunoSEQ assay covered 54 Vbeta and 13 Jbeta segments for CDR3. Via MiXCR, TCRdb re-called the immunoSEQ multiplex PCR reads, giving one row per CDR3 protein. The sample has about 300,000 distinct CDR3 sequences, 75% to 90% seen once.

Sequencing was carried out using CD8+ T cells from PBMCs. The chain is built from TRBV20-1 and TRBJ2-7, with D possibly matching TRBD1 (6 bases). The receptor comes from a human donor with multiple sclerosis. The CDR3 here is CSARATGVAYEQYF. CDR3 bases: TGCAGTGCTAGAGCGACAGGTGTTGCCTACGAGCAGTACTTC.